This T cell receptor beta chain was sequenced in a study of T-cell memory formation after mild COVID-19. Study overall: Largely donor-specific TCR clusters were found. Study findings and constraints: Memory sampled before infection contained some responding clones, suggesting cross-reactive memory joined. Contracting CD4+ clones were located mainly in CM and EM, and CD8+ clones in EMRA. From day 15 to 85, contracting clones were balanced between CD4 and CD8, whereas later expanders leaned toward CD4+.

Comment on this clonotype: What it binds is unknown. A much larger clone differs from this one at a single base, so this may be a read error.

TCRdb re-derived calls from the 5' RACE reads in MiXCR, one entry per CDR3 protein. The sample has 140,000 or so distinct CDR3 sequences, 6% to 7% seen once; the top ten hold just over 2%. The CDR3 loop spans 18 amino acids. Germline V lookup: CDR1 SGHRS, CDR2 YFSETQ. The sequenced material came from PBMCs or a T cell subset sorted from them (not recorded which). This receptor was taken from an adult woman who had mild COVID-19 (a few samples of this study predate the infection). Cell type and time point are not known. The chain links TRBV5-1 to TRBJ2-3; 7 positions agree with TRBD1. The CDR3 loop is CASILADRPPLSTDTQYF. CDR3 nucleotide sequence: TGCGCCAGCATCTTGGCGGACAGGCCACCCCTCAGCACAGATACGCAGTATTTT.